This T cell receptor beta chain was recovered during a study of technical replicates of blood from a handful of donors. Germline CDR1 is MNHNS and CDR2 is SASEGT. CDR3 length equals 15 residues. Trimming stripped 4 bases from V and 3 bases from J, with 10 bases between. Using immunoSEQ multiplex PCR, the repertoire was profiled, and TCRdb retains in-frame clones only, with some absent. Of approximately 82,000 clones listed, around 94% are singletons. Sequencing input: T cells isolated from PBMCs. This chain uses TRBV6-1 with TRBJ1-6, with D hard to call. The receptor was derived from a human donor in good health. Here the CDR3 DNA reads TGTGCCAGCAGTGGTCCTAGCCTCTATAATTCACCCCTCCACTTT. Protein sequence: CASSGPSLYNSPLHF.